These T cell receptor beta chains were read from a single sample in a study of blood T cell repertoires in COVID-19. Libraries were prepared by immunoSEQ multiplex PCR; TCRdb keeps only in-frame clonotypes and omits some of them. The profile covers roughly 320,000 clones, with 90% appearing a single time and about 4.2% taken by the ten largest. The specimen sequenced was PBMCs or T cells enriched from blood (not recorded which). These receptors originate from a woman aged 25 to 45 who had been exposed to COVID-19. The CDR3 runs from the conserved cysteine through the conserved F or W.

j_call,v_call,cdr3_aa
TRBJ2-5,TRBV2,CASSKQRRQETQYF
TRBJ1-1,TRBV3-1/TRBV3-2,CASSPDDWNTEAFF
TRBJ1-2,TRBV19,CASRPQRLYGYTF
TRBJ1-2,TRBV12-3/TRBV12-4,CASQSGYGYTF
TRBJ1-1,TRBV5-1,CASSYSGGAKNTEAFF
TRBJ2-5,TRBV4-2,CASSQGRLEETQYF
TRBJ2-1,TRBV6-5,CASRKTRSSLNEQFF
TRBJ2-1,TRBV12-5,CASGLEPIQGFSYNEQFF
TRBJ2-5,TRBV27,CASSFNYGLETQYF
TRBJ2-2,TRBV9,CASSSRSGTLTGELFF
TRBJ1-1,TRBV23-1,CAHPRRGLHNAFF
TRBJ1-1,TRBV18,CASSRDINTEAFF
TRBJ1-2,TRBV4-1,CASSTTGAEVYGYTF
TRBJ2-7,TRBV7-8,CASSSVEAGGTYEQYF
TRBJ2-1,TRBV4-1,CASSQGLAGGSYNEQFF
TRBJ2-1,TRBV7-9,CASSATSGSSYNEQFF
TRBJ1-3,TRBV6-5,CASRRAAGNTIYF
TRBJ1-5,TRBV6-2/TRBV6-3,CASSRGTGFQPQHF
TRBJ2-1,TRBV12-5,CASGVNRGRYYNEQFF
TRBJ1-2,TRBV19,CASLGTAANYGYTF
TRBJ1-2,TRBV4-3,CASSQDLSGGYGYTF
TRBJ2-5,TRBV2,CASTRRQGGETQYF
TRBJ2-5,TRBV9,CASSVEMGQGRETQYF
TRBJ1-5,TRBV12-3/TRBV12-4,CASSFGSNQPQHF
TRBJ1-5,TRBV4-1,CASSQTQGSNQPQHF
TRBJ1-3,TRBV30,CAWKLGSRTIYF
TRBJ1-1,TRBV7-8,CASRGLLGTEAFF
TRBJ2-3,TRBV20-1,CSASPSGDTQYF
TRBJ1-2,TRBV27,CASSRTGFGYGYTF
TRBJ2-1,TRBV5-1,CASSSLGGYNEQFF
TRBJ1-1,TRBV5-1,CASSPWGGPVTEAFF
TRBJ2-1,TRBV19,CASSLLAGVRNEQFF
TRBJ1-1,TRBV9,CASSVRTGNTEAFF
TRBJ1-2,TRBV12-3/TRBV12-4,CASSGTAFYGYTF
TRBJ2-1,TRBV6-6,CASSRDNREQFF
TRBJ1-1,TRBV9,CASSVDGGRTEAFF
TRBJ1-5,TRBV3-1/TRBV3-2,CASSQSVRQPQHF
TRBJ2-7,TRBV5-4,CASSQGQAYEQYF